These 8 T cell receptor beta chains originate from one sample sequenced in a study of blood T cell repertoires in COVID-19. Generated by immunoSEQ multiplex PCR, the TCRdb table keeps only in-frame clones and is missing some. The sample yields roughly 400,000 clones, about 89% seen once. The sample consisted of PBMCs or T cells enriched from blood (not recorded which). These receptors all stem from a woman aged 35 to 49 who had been exposed to COVID-19.

Only one count was recorded for this clone. The rearrangement uses TRBV19 and TRBJ1-5; perhaps TRBD1 as D (6 bases). The CDR3 covers 16 residues. Trimming removed 7 bases from V and 0 bases from J, with 16 bases in between. Germline V lookup: CDR1 LNHDA, CDR2 SQIVND (reference sequence). This chain's CDR3 is CASTDFRGYSNQPQHF. The CDR3 coding sequence is TGTGCCAGTACAGACTTTAGGGGGTATAGCAATCAGCCCCAGCATTTT.

The rearrangement uses TRBV11-3 and TRBJ1-2, with D possibly matching TRBD1 (5 bases). Germline CDR1 SGHNT, CDR2 YENEEA. Trimming cost V 5 bases and J 2 bases, with 18 bases left between them. The CDR3 consists of 16 residues. CDR3 nucleotide sequence: TGTGCCAGCAGCCCCGATAGCCGACAGCAAAACTATGGCTACACCTTC. Translated, it gives CASSPDSRQQNYGYTF.

The V call is TRBV7-9, the J call TRBJ1-1, with D possibly being TRBD1 (5 bases). Germline lookup yields CDR1 SEHNR and CDR2 FQNEAQ (reference sequence). There are 13 residues in the CDR3. V was shortened by 5 bases and J by 6 bases, with 13 bases between the two germline ends. The CDR3 spells CASSPIWGPEAFF. The CDR3 nucleotides read TGTGCCAGCAGCCCGATCTGGGGCCCTGAAGCTTTCTTT.

The chain recombines TRBV11-2 with TRBJ1-3; 7 nucleotides align to TRBD1. V lost 5 bases to trimming and J lost 0 bases; unmatched junction nucleotides: 4. The CDR3 has 15 residues. Germline lookup yields CDR1 SGHAT and CDR2 FQNNGV. CDR3 protein: CASSQGQVSGNTIYF. CDR3 in DNA: TGTGCCAGCAGCCAAGGACAGGTCTCTGGAAACACCATATATTTT. Full variable domain (missing parts from reference TRBV11-2 and TRBJ1-3): EAGVAQSPRYKIIEKRQSVAFWCNPISGHATLYWYQQILGQGPKLLIQFQNNGVVDDSQLPKDRFSAERLKGVDSTLKIQPAKLEDSAVYLCASSQGQVSGNTIYFGEGSWLTVV.

To note about this clone: The junction differs from germline at one of its ends, possibly a read error. The CDR3 spells CASSLGGTGGLYNEQFF. The CDR3 DNA sequence: TGTGCCAGCAGTTTAGGTGGGACGGGGGGCCTATACAATGAGCAGTTCTTC. The chain is built from TRBV11-3 and TRBJ2-1, with D maybe TRBD2 (7 bases). The CDR3 consists of 17 residues. Germline V gene lookup returns CDR1 SGHNT and CDR2 YENEEA.

The V gene is TRBV2, the J gene TRBJ1-6; D ambiguous. Germline V gene sequence: CDR1 SNHLY, CDR2 FYNNEI. Deletions cut 2 bases from V and 9 bases from J, with 8 bases between. CDR3 length: 13 residues. The CDR3 region is CASSETEVSPLHF. The CDR3 nucleotides are TGTGCCAGCAGTGAAACGGAGGTTTCACCCCTCCACTTT.

The chain combines TRBV6-1 with TRBJ2-7; a possible D gene is TRBD1 (5 bases). CDR3 length: 13 amino acids. V lost 1 base to trimming and J lost 10 bases, with 14 bases between them. CDR1 is MNHNS, CDR2 SASEGT, per germline. This CDR3 reads CASSEEGLDRQYF. CDR3 in DNA: TGTGCCAGCAGTGAAGAGGGGCTAGACAGACAGTACTTC.

V is TRBV6-5 and J is TRBJ1-4; D perhaps matches TRBD1 (6 bases). The V end was cut by 6 bases, the J end by 6 bases, with 14 bases between. This CDR3 is built from 14 residues. The V gene's germline CDR1 is MNHEY and CDR2 SVGAGI. The CDR3 loop is CASRLTGLDEKLFF. CDR3 DNA: TGTGCCAGCAGACTTACAGGGCTAGATGAAAAACTGTTTTTT.